In this sample, the clone carrying this T cell receptor (beta chain) turned up many times. Genes and germline are mouse. The sequenced fragment ends 4 residues before the CDR3 boundary, so the rest is inferred from the germline J gene. It was cDNA, reverse transcribed from extracted RNA, that served as the sequencing template. The assay was immunoSEQ multiplex PCR, and TCRdb's table has in-frame clones only and misses some. The sample is made up of approximately 110,000 clones, none counted only once. Germline-derived CDR1 and CDR2 are NSQYPW and LRSPGD (reference sequence). This CDR3 is built from 16 residues. J gave up 3 bases and V 0 bases, and 5 bases lay outside the gene matches. This specimen belongs to a study of CD8+ T cells in alopecia areata. In the study overall: Skin was taken from 6-12-month-old C3H/HeJ graft donors that had spontaneous alopecia and grafted onto roughly 6-11-week-old female C3H/HeJ mice.

Sequencing used lesional skin. The chain has TRBV1 and TRBJ2-1; 7 positions match TRBD1. The receptor was isolated from a C3H/HeJ mouse with alopecia areata. This line is of MHC haplotype H2-k. The CDR3 loop reads CTCSAEGTGAYAEQFF. CDR3 DNA (partial): TGCACCTGCAGTGCAGAGGGCACAGGGGCCTATGCT.